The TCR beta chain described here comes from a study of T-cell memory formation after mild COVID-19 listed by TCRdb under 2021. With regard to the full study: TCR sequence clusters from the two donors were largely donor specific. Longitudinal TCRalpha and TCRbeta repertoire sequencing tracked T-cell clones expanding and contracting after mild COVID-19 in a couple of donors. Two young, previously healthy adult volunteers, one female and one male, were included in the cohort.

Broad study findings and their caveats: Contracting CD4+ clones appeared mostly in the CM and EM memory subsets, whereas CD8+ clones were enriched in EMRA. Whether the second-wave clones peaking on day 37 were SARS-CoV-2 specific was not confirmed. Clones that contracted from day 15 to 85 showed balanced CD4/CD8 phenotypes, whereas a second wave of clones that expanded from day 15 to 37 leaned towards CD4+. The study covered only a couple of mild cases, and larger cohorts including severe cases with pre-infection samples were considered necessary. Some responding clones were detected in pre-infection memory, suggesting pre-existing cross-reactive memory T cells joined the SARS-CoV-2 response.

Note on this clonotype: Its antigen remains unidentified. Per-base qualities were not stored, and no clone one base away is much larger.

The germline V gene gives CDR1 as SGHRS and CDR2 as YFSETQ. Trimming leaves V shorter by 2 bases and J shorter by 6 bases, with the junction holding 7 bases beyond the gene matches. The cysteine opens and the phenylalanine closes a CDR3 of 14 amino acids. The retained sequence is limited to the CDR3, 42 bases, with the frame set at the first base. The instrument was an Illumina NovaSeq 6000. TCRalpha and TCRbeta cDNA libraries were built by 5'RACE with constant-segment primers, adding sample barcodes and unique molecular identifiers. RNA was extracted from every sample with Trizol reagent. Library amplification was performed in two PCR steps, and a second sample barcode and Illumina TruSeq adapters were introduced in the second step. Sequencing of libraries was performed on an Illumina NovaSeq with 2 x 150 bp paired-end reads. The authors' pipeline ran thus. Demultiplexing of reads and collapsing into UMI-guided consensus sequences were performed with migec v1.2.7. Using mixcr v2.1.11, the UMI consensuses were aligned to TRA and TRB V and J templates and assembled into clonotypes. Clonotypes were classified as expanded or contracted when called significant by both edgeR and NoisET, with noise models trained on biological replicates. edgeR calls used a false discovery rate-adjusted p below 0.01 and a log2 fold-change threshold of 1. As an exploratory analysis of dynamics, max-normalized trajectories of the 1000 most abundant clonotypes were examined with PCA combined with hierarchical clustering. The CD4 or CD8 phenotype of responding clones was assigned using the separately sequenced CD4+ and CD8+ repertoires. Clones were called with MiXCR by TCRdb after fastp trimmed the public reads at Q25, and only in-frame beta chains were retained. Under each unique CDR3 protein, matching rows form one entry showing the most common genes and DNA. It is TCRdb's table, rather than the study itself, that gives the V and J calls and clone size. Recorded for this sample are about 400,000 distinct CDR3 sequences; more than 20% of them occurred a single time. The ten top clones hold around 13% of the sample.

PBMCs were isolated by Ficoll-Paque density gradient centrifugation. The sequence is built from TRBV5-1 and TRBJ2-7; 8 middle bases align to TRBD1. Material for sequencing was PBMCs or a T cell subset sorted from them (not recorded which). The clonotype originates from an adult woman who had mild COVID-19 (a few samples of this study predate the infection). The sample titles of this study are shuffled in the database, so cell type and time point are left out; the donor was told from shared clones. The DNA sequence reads TGCGCCAGCAGCTTAGACCTGGACAGGGCCGAGCAGTACTTC. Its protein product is CASSLDLDRAEQYF. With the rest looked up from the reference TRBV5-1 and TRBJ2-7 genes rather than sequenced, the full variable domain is KAGVTQTPRYLIKTRGQQVTLSCSPISGHRSVSWYQQTPGQGLQFLFEYFSETQRNKGNFPGRFSGRQFSNSRSEMNVSTLELGDSALYLCASSLDLDRAEQYFGPGTRLTVT.